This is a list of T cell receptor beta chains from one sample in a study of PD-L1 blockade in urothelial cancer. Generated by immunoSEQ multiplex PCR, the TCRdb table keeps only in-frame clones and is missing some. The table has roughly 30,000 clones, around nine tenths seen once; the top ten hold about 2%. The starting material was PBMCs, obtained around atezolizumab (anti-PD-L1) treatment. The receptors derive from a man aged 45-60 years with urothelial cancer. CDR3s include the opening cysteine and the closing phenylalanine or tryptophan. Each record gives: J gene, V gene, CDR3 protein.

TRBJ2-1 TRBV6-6 CASSRPGLYNEQFF
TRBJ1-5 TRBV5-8 CASKSQGRNQPQHF
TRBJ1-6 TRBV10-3 CAISVGSGTANSPLHF
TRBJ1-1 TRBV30 CAKQGMNTEAFF
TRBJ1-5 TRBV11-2 CASSPPGGFNQPQHF
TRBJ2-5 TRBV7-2 CASLIGTGLQETQYF
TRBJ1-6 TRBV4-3 CASSQGSARQGSPLHF
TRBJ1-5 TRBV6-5 CASRGQGDQPQHF
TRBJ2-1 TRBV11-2 CASSSSGGANNEQFF
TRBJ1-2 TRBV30 CAWNPQRGYTF
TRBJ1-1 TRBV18 CASSTSTGVNTEAFF
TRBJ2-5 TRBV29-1 CGLLAGGGETQYF
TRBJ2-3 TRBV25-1 CASSDAGSRTDTQYF
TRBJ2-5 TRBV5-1 CASSTTGTSGSQETQYF
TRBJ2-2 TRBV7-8 CASSFRTSGGGTGELFF
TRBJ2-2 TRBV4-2 CASSPRGPDVFANTGELFF
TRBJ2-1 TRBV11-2 CASSLAGDLGEQFF
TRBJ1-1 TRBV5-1 CASSPSGGARVGEAFF
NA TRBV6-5 CASSYFSTGGSYEQYF
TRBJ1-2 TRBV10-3 CAISEGDRTDIYGYTF
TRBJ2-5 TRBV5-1 CASRRGLAGANEETQYF
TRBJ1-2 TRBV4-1 CASSQETDRTGANGYTF
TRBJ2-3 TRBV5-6 CASSTRDRITDTQYF
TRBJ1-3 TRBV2 CASTSRDSYSGNTIYF
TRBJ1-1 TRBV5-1 CASMEQGAIAEAFF
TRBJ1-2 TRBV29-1 CSVAHSGGEGYTF
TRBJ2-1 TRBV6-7 CASRDLTRGPGNEQFF
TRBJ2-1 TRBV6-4 CASSEYSGGYEQFF
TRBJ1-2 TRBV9 CASSARDSGRGGYTF
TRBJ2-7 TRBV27 CASSLSQGLTYEQYF
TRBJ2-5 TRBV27 CASSYSGQKETQYF
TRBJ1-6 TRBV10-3 CAISPGQGGSPLHF
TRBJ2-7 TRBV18 CASSHPVGSSYEQYF
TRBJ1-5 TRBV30 CAWSGQDNQPQHF
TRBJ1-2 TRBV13 CASSLVSWTGGDYGYTF
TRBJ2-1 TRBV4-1 CASSQERQGGSQFF
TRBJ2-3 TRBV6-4 CASSEAGTDTQYF
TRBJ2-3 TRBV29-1 CSVLTYLDRLYTDTQYF
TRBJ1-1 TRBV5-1 CASSLAGGKGTEAFF
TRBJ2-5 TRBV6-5 CASSPQVQETQYF
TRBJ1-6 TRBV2 CATSLRNSPLHF
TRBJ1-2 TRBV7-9 CASTVDRQITMSGYTF
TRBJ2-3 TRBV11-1 CASSLLGSADTDTQYF
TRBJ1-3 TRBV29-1 CSASTGVSDTIYF
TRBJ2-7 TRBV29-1 CSVESGTREQYF
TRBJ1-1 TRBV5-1 CATRDRDLTEAFF
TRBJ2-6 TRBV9 CASSVGVAGDPSGANVLTF
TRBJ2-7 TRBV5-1 CASSAGDRGYEQYF
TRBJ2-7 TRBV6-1 CASTYTYEQYF
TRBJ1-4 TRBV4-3 CASSQGQGGGTTNEKLFF
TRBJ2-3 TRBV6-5 CASSMGTGLADTQYF
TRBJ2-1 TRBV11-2 CASSLGQRQGSGDEQFF
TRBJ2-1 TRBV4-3 CASSHTAGTSGKEGQFF